This paragraph reports one T cell receptor beta chain. What it binds is not known. The sample originates from a study of T cell responses to AZD1222 COVID-19 vaccine. Profiling relied on immunoSEQ multiplex PCR, and the TCRdb table lists in-frame clones only, not all of them. The table lists about 97,000 clones, around nine tenths of them singletons. This CDR3 comprises 16 residues. V lost 1 base and J lost 5; bases outside the gene matches: 9. CDR1 and CDR2 (germline): LGHDT, YNNKEL (reference sequence). Study-wide results and caveats: Most donors were white British, females outnumbered males, and clonal diversity was possibly underestimated.

The chain carries TRBV3-1 (or the pseudogene TRBV3-2) and TRBJ1-2, with 8 bases that match TRBD1. The TCR was taken from an adult in good health. This material consisted of peripheral blood, taken on day 0 of AZD1222 vaccination. CDR3 sequence reads: CASSQGGSGGGYGYTF. The CDR3 DNA reads TGTGCCAGCAGCCAAGGAGGGTCAGGGGGCGGGTATGGCTACACCTTC.